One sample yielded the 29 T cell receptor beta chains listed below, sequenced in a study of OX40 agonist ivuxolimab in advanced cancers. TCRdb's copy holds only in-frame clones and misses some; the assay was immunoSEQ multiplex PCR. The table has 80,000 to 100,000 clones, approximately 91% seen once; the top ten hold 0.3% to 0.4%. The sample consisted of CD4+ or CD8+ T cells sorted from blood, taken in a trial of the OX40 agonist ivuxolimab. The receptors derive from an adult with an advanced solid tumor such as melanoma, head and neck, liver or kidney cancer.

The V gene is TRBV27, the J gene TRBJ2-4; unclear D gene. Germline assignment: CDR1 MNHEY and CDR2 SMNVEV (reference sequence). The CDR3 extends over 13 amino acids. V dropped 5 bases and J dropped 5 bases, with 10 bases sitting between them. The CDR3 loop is CASSPTPQNIQYF. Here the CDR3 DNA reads TGTGCCAGCAGTCCAACACCACAAAACATTCAGTACTTC.

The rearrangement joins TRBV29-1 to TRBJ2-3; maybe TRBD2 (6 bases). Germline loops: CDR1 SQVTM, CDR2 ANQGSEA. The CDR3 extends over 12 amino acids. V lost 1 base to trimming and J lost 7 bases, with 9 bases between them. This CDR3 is CSVEAGANTQYF. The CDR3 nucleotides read TGCAGCGTTGAAGCGGGAGCGAATACGCAGTATTTT.

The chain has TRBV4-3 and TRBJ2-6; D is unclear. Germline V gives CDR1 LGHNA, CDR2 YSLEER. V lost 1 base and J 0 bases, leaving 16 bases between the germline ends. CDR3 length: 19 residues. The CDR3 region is CASSQGLKKSYSGANVLTF. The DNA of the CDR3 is TGCGCCAGCAGCCAAGGTTTGAAGAAGTCCTACTCTGGGGCCAACGTCCTGACTTTC.

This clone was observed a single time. Written as DNA, the CDR3 is TGTGCCAGCAGTACCATAGGCAGCGGGAGGGCGGGGGAGCAGTACTTC. This codes for CASSTIGSGRAGEQYF. The J gene is TRBJ2-5, the V gene TRBV28; 10 nucleotides agree with TRBD2. CDR1 MDHEN and CDR2 SYDVKM come from the germline V gene. This CDR3 spans 16 amino acids. The V segment lost 5 bases and the J segment 11 bases; nucleotides outside the gene matches: 17.

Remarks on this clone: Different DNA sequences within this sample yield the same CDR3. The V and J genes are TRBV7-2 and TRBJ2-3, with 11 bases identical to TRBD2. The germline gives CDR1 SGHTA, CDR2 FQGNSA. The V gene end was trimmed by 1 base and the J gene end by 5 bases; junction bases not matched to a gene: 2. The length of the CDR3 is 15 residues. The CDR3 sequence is CASSLELAGGDTQYF. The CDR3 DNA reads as TGTGCCAGCAGCTTAGAGCTAGCGGGGGGAGATACGCAGTATTTT.

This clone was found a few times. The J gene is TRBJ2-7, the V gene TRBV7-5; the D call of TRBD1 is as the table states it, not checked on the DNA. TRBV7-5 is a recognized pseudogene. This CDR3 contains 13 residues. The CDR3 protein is CARSRTGTYEQYF. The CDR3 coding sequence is TGTGCCAGAAGCAGGACAGGAACCTACGAGCAGTACTTC.

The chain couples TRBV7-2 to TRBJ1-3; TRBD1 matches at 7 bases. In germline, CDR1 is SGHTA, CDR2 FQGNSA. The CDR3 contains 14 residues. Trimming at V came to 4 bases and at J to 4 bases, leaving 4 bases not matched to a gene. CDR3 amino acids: CASSSGTVGNTIYF. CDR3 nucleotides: TGTGCCAGCAGCTCAGGGACAGTCGGAAACACCATATATTTT.

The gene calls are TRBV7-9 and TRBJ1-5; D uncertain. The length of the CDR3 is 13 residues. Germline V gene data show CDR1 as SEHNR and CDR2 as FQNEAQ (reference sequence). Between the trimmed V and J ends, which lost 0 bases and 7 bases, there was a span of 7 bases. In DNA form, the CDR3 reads TGTGCCAGCAGCTTAGCATGGAACCAGCCCCAGCATTTT. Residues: CASSLAWNQPQHF.

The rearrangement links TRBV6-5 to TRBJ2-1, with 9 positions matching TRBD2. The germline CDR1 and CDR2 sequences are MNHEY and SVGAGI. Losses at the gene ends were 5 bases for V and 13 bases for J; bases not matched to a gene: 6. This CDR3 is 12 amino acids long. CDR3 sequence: CASSSLAGPQFF. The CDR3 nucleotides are TGTGCCAGCAGTAGTCTAGCGGGACCCCAGTTCTTC.

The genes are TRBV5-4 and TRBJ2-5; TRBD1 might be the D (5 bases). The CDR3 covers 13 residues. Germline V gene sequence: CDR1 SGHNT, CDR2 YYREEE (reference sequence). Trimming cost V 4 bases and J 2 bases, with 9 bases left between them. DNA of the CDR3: TGTGCCAGCAGCGCGACAGAGCAAGAGACCCAGTACTTC. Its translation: CASSATEQETQYF.

The CDR3 loop reads CASSSGQNTGELFF. Here the CDR3 DNA reads TGTGCCAGCAGTTCAGGACAAAACACCGGGGAGCTGTTTTTT. The V gene is TRBV28, the J gene TRBJ2-2; D possibly corresponds to TRBD1 (5 bases). Germline V CDR1 and CDR2: MDHEN, SYDVKM. The CDR3 runs 14 residues. Trimming removed 4 bases at V and 2 bases at J, with 8 bases between.

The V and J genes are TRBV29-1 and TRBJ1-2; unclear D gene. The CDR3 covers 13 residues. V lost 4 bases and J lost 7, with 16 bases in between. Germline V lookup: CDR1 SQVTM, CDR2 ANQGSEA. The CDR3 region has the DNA TGCAGCGTTGGGCCACCTCGGGGAGCTGGCTACACCTTC. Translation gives CSVGPPRGAGYTF.

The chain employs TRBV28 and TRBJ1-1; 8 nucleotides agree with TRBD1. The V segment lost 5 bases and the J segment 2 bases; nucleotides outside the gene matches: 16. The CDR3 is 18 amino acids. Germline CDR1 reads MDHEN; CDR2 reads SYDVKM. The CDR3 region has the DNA TGTGCCAGCAGTCCCAGTGGAGGACAGGGTGGGATCAACACTGAAGCTTTCTTT. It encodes CASSPSGGQGGINTEAFF.

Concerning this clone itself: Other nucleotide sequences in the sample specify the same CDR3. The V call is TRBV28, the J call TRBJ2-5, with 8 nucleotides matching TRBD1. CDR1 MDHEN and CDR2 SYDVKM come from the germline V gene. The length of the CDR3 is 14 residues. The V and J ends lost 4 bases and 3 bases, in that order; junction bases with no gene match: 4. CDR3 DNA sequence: TGTGCCAGCAGTTCTCGACAGGGGAAAGAGACCCAGTACTTC. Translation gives CASSSRQGKETQYF.

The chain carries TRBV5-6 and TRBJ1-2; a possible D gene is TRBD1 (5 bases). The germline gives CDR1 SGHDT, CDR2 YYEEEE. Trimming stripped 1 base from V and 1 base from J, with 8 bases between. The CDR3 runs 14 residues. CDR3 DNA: TGTGCCAGCAGCTTGCAGGGAATTAACTATGGCTACACCTTC. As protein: CASSLQGINYGYTF.

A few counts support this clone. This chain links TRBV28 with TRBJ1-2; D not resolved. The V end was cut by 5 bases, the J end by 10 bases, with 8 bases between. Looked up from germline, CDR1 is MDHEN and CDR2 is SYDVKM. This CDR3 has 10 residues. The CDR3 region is CASSTTDYTF. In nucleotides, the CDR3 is TGTGCCAGCAGTACGACCGACTACACCTTC.

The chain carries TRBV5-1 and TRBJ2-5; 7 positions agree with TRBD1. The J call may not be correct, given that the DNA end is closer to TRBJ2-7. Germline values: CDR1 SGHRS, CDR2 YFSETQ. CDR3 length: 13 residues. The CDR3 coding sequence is TGCGCCAGCAGCCCCGGGACAGCCTACGAGCAGTACTTC. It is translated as CASSPGTAYEQYF.

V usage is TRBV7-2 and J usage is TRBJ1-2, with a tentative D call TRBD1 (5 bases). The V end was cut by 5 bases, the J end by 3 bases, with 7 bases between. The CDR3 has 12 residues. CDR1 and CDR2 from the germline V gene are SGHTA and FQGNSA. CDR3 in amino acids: CASSPQDYGYTF. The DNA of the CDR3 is TGTGCCAGCAGCCCACAGGACTATGGCTACACCTTC.

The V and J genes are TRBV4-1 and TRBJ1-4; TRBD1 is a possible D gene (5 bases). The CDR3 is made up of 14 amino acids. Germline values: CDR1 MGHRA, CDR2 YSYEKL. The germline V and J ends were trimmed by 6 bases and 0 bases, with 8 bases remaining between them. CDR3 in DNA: TGCGCCAGCAGACTACAGGCAACTAATGAAAAACTGTTTTTT. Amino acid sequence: CASRLQATNEKLFF.

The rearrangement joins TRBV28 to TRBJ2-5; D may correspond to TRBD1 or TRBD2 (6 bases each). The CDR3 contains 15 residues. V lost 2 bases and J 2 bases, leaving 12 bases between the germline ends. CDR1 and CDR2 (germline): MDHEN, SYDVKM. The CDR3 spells CASSLPQGRQETQYF. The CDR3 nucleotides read TGTGCCAGCAGTTTACCGCAGGGGAGGCAAGAGACCCAGTACTTC.

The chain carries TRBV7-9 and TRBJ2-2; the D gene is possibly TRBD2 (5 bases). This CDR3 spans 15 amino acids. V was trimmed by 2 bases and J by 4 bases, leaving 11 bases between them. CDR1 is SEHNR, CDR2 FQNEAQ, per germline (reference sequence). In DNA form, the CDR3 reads TGTGCCAGCAGCTTAACCGGGGTTGGCACCGGGGAGCTGTTTTTT. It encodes CASSLTGVGTGELFF.

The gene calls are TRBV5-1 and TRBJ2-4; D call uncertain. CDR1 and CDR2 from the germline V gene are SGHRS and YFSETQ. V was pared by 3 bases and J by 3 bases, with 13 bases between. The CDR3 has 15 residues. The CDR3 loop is CASSSNIGYKNIQYF. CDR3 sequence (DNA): TGCGCCAGCAGCTCTAACATAGGTTACAAAAACATTCAGTACTTC.

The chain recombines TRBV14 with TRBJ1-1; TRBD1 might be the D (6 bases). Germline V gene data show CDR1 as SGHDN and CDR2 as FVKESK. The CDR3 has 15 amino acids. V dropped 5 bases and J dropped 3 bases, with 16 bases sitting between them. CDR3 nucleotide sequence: TGTGCCAGCAGCTTGTGGACAGTCAGGTACACTGAAGCTTTCTTT. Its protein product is CASSLWTVRYTEAFF.

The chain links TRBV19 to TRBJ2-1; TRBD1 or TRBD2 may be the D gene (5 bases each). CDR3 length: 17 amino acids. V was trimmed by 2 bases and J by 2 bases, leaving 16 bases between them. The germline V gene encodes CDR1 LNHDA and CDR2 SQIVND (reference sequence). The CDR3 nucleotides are TGTGCCAGTAGTATAACCGGGACCGCAAGCCCCTACAATGAGCAGTTCTTC. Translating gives CASSITGTASPYNEQFF.

CDR3 sequence reads: CASSVLGTPVADTQYF. The CDR3 DNA sequence: TGTGCCAGCAGCGTATTGGGAACCCCCGTGGCAGATACGCAGTATTTT. The V gene is TRBV9, the J gene TRBJ2-3; D is ambiguous. This CDR3 comprises 16 residues. Trimming took 1 base from V and 4 from J, leaving 16 bases between them. Germline lookup yields CDR1 SGDLS and CDR2 YYNGEE.

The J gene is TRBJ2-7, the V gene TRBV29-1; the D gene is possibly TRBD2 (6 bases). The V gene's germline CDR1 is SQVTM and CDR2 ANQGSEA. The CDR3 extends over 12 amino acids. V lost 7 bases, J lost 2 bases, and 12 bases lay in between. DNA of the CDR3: TGCAGCGCCGGGACTTACCCCTACGAGCAGTACTTC. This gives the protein CSAGTYPYEQYF.

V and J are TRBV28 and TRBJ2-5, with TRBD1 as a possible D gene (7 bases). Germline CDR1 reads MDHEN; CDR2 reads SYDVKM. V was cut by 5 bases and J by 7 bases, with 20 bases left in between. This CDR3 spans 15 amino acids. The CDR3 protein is CASSTRTGGWGTQYF. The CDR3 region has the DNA TGTGCCAGCAGTACGAGGACAGGAGGGTGGGGGACCCAGTACTTC.

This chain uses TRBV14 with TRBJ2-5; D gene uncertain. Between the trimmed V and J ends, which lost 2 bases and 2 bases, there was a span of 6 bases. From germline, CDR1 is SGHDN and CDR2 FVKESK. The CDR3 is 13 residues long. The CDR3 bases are TGTGCCAGCAGCCAATCCAGACAAGAGACCCAGTACTTC. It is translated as CASSQSRQETQYF.

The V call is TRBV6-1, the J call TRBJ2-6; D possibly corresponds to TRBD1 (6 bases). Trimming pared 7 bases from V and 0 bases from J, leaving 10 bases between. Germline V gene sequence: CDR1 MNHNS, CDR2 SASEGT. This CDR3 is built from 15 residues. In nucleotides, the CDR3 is TGTGCCAGCATTAAACAGGGCTCTGGGGCCAACGTCCTGACTTTC. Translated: CASIKQGSGANVLTF.